The 18 T cell receptor beta chains below were found in one sample sequenced in a study of blood T cell repertoires in COVID-19. TCRdb's table, derived via immunoSEQ multiplex PCR, lists solely in-frame clones and lacks some. The repertoire holds 200,000 to 300,000 clones, about 79% seen once, with about 2% in the top ten. Material: peripheral blood. All receptors derive from a man aged 35 to 55 who had recovered from COVID-19.

J is TRBJ2-7 and V is TRBV4-3; 11 bases agree with TRBD2. This CDR3 has 17 amino acids. The V gene end was trimmed by 1 base and the J gene end by 1 base; junction bases not matched to a gene: 6. Germline loops: CDR1 LGHNA, CDR2 YSLEER. The CDR3 DNA reads TGCGCCAGCAGCCAAGGGACCGGGACTAGCGGTTCCTACGAGCAGTACTTC. Amino acid sequence: CASSQGTGTSGSYEQYF.

The gene calls are TRBV30 and TRBJ1-2; tentative D call: TRBD1 (5 bases). The CDR3 runs 12 residues. V lost 4 bases and J 4 bases, leaving 10 bases between the germline ends. Germline V gene sequence: CDR1 GTSNPN, CDR2 SVGIG (reference sequence). The DNA of the CDR3 is TGTGCCTGGAAACAGGCCTTCTATGGCTACACCTTC. This translates into CAWKQAFYGYTF.

This clone was counted a single time. The rearrangement links TRBV18 to TRBJ1-3; D gene ambiguous. The CDR3 spans 12 residues. V shed 3 bases and J shed 6 bases, with 6 bases lying between them. Germline values: CDR1 KGHSH, CDR2 LQKENI. CDR3 bases: TGTGCCAGCTCACCCCAGGAAAACACCATATATTTT. The encoded protein is CASSPQENTIYF. Full variable domain (rest looked up from reference TRBV18 and TRBJ1-3): NAGVMQNPRHLVRRRGQEARLRCSPMKGHSHVYWYRQLPEEGLKFMVYLQKENIIDESGMPKERFSAEFPKEGPSILRIQQVVRGDSAAYFCASSPQENTIYFGEGSWLTVV.

The CDR3 region is CASSPTHSYPPGEQYF. In nucleotides, the CDR3 is TGTGCCAGCAGCCCAACGCATTCCTATCCCCCTGGCGAGCAGTACTTC. V gene TRBV27 combines with J gene TRBJ2-7; no definite D call. Trimming removed 6 bases at V and 6 bases at J, with 24 bases between. The CDR3 spans 16 residues. The germline V gene encodes CDR1 MNHEY and CDR2 SMNVEV (reference sequence).

V is TRBV18 and J is TRBJ2-3; the match to TRBD2 covers 8 bases. Unmatched junction bases numbered 4, after V lost 3 bases and J lost 2 bases. There are 15 residues in the CDR3. CDR1 is KGHSH and CDR2 is LQKENI in the germline V gene. CDR3: CASSPQRELTDTQYF. DNA of the CDR3: TGTGCCAGCTCACCCCAGCGGGAGCTCACAGATACGCAGTATTTT.

The chain links TRBV29-1 to TRBJ1-1; D uncertain. CDR1 SQVTM and CDR2 ANQGSEA come from the germline V gene. The V end was cut by 4 bases, the J end by 0 bases, with 6 bases between. The CDR3 is 12 residues long. For the CDR3, the DNA is TGCAGCGTTGTACAGCTGAACACTGAAGCTTTCTTT. Its protein is CSVVQLNTEAFF.

This rearrangement joins TRBV18 to TRBJ2-3; tentatively, D is TRBD2 (6 bases). The ends were cut back, 3 bases at V and 6 bases at J, with 13 bases in the middle. This CDR3 has 14 residues. The V gene's germline CDR1 is KGHSH and CDR2 LQKENI. The CDR3 region is CASSPQLARDTQYF. The DNA for the CDR3 is TGTGCCAGCTCACCCCAACTAGCTCGGGATACGCAGTATTTT.

CDR3 sequence (DNA): TGTGCCAGCGCACACCCGGGGGGGACTGAAGCTTTCTTT. It specifies CASAHPGGTEAFF. This chain uses TRBV6-5 with TRBJ1-1, with D possibly TRBD1 on 5 matching bases. With 8 bases removed from V and 5 bases from J, the gap between germline ends came to 15 bases. Germline V gene sequence: CDR1 MNHEY, CDR2 SVGAGI. CDR3 length: 13 amino acids.

This clone was recorded only once. This rearrangement joins TRBV5-4 to TRBJ2-1; tentative D call: TRBD2 (6 bases). CDR3 size: 14 residues. Germline-derived CDR1 and CDR2 are SGHNT and YYREEE (reference sequence). V was cut by 4 bases and J by 2 bases, with 10 bases left in between. The CDR3 DNA reads TGTGCCAGCAGCGAAAGACTAGCCTACAATGAGCAGTTCTTC. Its protein is CASSERLAYNEQFF.

This clone was observed a few times. The chain carries TRBV28 and TRBJ2-1; 9 positions agree with TRBD1. The CDR3 has 15 amino acids. V shed 5 bases, J shed 5 bases, and the junction held 7 bases outside the gene matches. Germline CDR1 is MDHEN and CDR2 is SYDVKM. The CDR3 protein is CASSPIGTGNNEQFF. CDR3 in DNA: TGTGCCAGCAGTCCAATTGGGACAGGGAACAATGAGCAGTTCTTC. The variable domain in full, completed from reference TRBV28 and TRBJ2-1, reads DVKVTQSSRYLVKRTGEKVFLECVQDMDHENMFWYRQDPGLGLRLIYFSYDVKMKEKGDIPEGYSVSREKKERFSLILESASTNQTSMYLCASSPIGTGNNEQFFGPGTRLTVL.

The gene calls are TRBV19 and TRBJ2-3, with TRBD2 matching over 8 bases. The CDR3 is made up of 18 amino acids. Germline CDR1 LNHDA, CDR2 SQIVND (reference sequence). With 5 bases clipped from V and 0 bases from J, the junction kept 13 bases outside the gene matches. The CDR3 nucleotides are TGTGCCAGTAGTTCCGGGGTAGCGGGGTACTTGAGCACAGATACGCAGTATTTT. Amino acid sequence: CASSSGVAGYLSTDTQYF.

The rearrangement links TRBV30 to TRBJ1-2; 9 bases fit TRBD1. The CDR3 extends over 15 amino acids. The germline V gene has CDR1 GTSNPN and CDR2 SVGIG (reference sequence). The trim removed 5 bases at V and 4 bases at J, leaving 11 bases unmatched. The CDR3 reads CAWDTSGQGVYGYTF. CDR3 nucleotides: TGTGCCTGGGACACCTCGGGACAGGGCGTCTATGGCTACACCTTC.

This clone was recorded once. This chain links TRBV30 with TRBJ1-3, with 7 bases that match TRBD1. V was pared by 6 bases and J by 0 bases, with 8 bases of the junction left unmatched. The CDR3 sequence is 15 residues long. In germline, CDR1 is GTSNPN, CDR2 SVGIG (reference sequence). The CDR3 coding sequence is TGTGCCTGTGAGACAGGGCTCTCCTCTGGAAACACCATATATTTT. Its protein is CACETGLSSGNTIYF.

The chain is built from TRBV5-1 and TRBJ1-2; D not resolved. The CDR3 is made up of 12 amino acids. V was cut by 0 bases and J by 4 bases, with 4 bases left in between. From germline, CDR1 is SGHRS and CDR2 YFSETQ. The CDR3 here is CASSLGLYGYTF. DNA of the CDR3: TGCGCCAGCAGCTTGGGACTCTATGGCTACACCTTC.

The chain combines TRBV3-1 (or the pseudogene TRBV3-2) with TRBJ2-5; 8 bases line up with TRBD2. CDR1 LGHDT and CDR2 YNNKEL come from the germline V gene (reference sequence). J gave up 0 bases and V 4 bases, and 13 bases lay outside the gene matches. This CDR3 has 18 residues. For the CDR3, the DNA is TGTGCCAGCAGCCCCAATGGTGCGGGGGGCGGGTACCAAGAGACCCAGTACTTC. Encoded protein: CASSPNGAGGGYQETQYF.

V usage is TRBV6-2 or TRBV6-3 and J usage is TRBJ1-5; tentatively, D is TRBD1 (6 bases). CDR3 length equals 15 residues. The V gene lost 6 bases and the J gene lost 4 bases, with 16 bases spanning the gap. In germline, CDR1 is MNHEY, CDR2 SVGEGT. CDR3 residues: CASRPQTGSNQPQHF. The CDR3 DNA is TGTGCCAGCAGACCTCAGACAGGTTCTAATCAGCCCCAGCATTTT.

This chain connects TRBV19 to TRBJ1-6; 9 bases line up with TRBD1. The ends lost 4 bases at V and 9 bases at J; junction bases unmatched: 7. Germline values: CDR1 LNHDA, CDR2 SQIVND (reference sequence). CDR3 length equals 15 residues. The CDR3 region is CASSSYRDRASPLHF. The CDR3 DNA reads TGTGCCAGTAGTAGTTATCGGGACAGGGCTTCACCCCTCCACTTT.

This clone appeared once. The chain recombines TRBV14 with TRBJ2-1; the D gene is possibly TRBD2 (6 bases). CDR1 is SGHDN and CDR2 is FVKESK in the germline V gene. V lost 5 bases and J lost 3, with 17 bases in between. CDR3 size: 16 residues. Here the CDR3 DNA reads TGTGCCAGCAGCTCGTTACTAGCTCATCACTACAATGAGCAGTTCTTC. This translates into CASSSLLAHHYNEQFF.